Listed below are T cell receptor beta chains from one sample, sequenced in a study of cytomegalovirus exposure and HLA in healthy donors. Assay: immunoSEQ multiplex PCR; the TCRdb copy retains only in-frame clones and omits some. The sample carries approximately 82,000 clones, around 74% recorded once. The sample consisted of PBMCs. The receptors derive from a woman in her forties or fifties in good health and CMV-seropositive. Each CDR3 is given with its conserved first and last residue. A D gene is named only where the DNA matches it firmly. Size values are once, few and many counts, or a class for expanded clones, and some rows have none.

clone_size: .; j_call: TRBJ2-1; d_call: TRBD1; v_call: TRBV7-6; cdr3_nt: TGTGCCAGCAGCCTAGTAGGACAGGGGGACAATGAGCAGTTCTTC; cdr3_aa: CASSLVGQGDNEQFF
clone_size: .; j_call: TRBJ2-3; d_call: TRBD2; v_call: TRBV7-2; cdr3_nt: TGTGCCAGCAGCCTCGATCAGGGAGGGGATACGCAGTATTTT; cdr3_aa: CASSLDQGGDTQYF
clone_size: .; j_call: TRBJ2-2; d_call: .; v_call: TRBV30; cdr3_nt: TGTGCCTGGAGTGTACGGGTCACCGGGGAGCTGTTTTTT; cdr3_aa: CAWSVRVTGELFF
clone_size: .; j_call: TRBJ2-5; d_call: .; v_call: TRBV9; cdr3_nt: TGTGCCAGCAGCGCCCAGGGTGCTTTCCCAGAGACCCAGTACTTC; cdr3_aa: CASSAQGAFPETQYF
clone_size: .; j_call: TRBJ2-1; d_call: .; v_call: TRBV7-2; cdr3_nt: TGTGCCAGCAGCTCCCGGTCCAATGAGCAGTTCTTC; cdr3_aa: CASSSRSNEQFF
clone_size: few; j_call: TRBJ1-2; d_call: .; v_call: TRBV25-1; cdr3_nt: TGTGCCAGCAGTGAATTTTGGGAGTCGGGCACCTCCTATGGCTACACCTTC; cdr3_aa: CASSEFWESGTSYGYTF
clone_size: .; j_call: TRBJ2-1; d_call: TRBD2; v_call: TRBV5-1; cdr3_nt: TGCGCCAGCCACCCGGACAGCTTAGCGGGAGGGCCTAAGTTCTTC; cdr3_aa: CASHPDSLAGGPKFF
clone_size: .; j_call: TRBJ2-7; d_call: TRBD1; v_call: TRBV27; cdr3_nt: TGTGCCAGCAGTCTGCGAAGCCCCAGGGACAGGGACCACGAGCAGTACTTC; cdr3_aa: CASSLRSPRDRDHEQYF
clone_size: .; j_call: TRBJ2-7; d_call: TRBD2; v_call: TRBV9; cdr3_nt: TGTGCCAGCAGCGTAGATCCAGCGGGAGGGCAACTCTACGAGCAGTACTTC; cdr3_aa: CASSVDPAGGQLYEQYF
clone_size: .; j_call: TRBJ2-7; d_call: .; v_call: TRBV29-1; cdr3_nt: TGCAGCGTTGGGGACTTTAACTTC; cdr3_aa: CSVGDFNF
clone_size: .; j_call: TRBJ2-3; d_call: .; v_call: TRBV5-5; cdr3_nt: TGTGCCAGCAGCTTGACGGCTAGCGCGGGCACAGATACGCAGTATTTT; cdr3_aa: CASSLTASAGTDTQYF
clone_size: .; j_call: TRBJ1-2; d_call: .; v_call: TRBV28; cdr3_nt: TGTGCCAGCGTCAGGGCCACCGGCTATGGCTACACCTTC; cdr3_aa: CASVRATGYGYTF
clone_size: once; j_call: TRBJ2-3; d_call: .; v_call: TRBV29-1; cdr3_nt: TGCAGCGTTGAATGGGGGGCAGATACGCAGTATTTT; cdr3_aa: CSVEWGADTQYF
clone_size: .; j_call: TRBJ2-7; d_call: TRBD1; v_call: TRBV14; cdr3_nt: TGTGCCAGCAGCCAGTTGCCGACAGGGTGGACCTACGAGCAGTACTTC; cdr3_aa: CASSQLPTGWTYEQYF
clone_size: .; j_call: TRBJ2-2; d_call: .; v_call: TRBV2; cdr3_nt: TGTGCCAGCAGCCGGAGAGGTGTCTCGGTGCCCGGGGAGCTGTTTTTT; cdr3_aa: CASSRRGVSVPGELFF
clone_size: .; j_call: TRBJ2-3; d_call: TRBD1; v_call: TRBV29-1; cdr3_nt: TGCAGCGTTGAAGGGGACAGCGACAAGCCAGTTACAGATACGCAGTATTTT; cdr3_aa: CSVEGDSDKPVTDTQYF
clone_size: .; j_call: TRBJ1-5; d_call: .; v_call: TRBV19; cdr3_nt: TGTGCCAGTAGTATAGACAGGGCTCAGCCCCAGCATTTT; cdr3_aa: CASSIDRAQPQHF
clone_size: few; j_call: TRBJ2-3; d_call: TRBD2; v_call: TRBV30; cdr3_nt: TGTGCCTGGGGTACCGGGACTAGCGGGAGAACAGATACGCAGTATTTT; cdr3_aa: CAWGTGTSGRTDTQYF
clone_size: few; j_call: TRBJ1-5; d_call: .; v_call: TRBV5-1; cdr3_nt: TGCGCCAGCAGCTTGGTCGGGGGTCAGCCCCAGCATTTT; cdr3_aa: CASSLVGGQPQHF
clone_size: .; j_call: TRBJ2-3; d_call: .; v_call: TRBV6-5; cdr3_nt: TGTGCCAGCAGTTACGGGGGGAGAGTAGATACGCAGTATTTT; cdr3_aa: CASSYGGRVDTQYF
clone_size: .; j_call: TRBJ2-4; d_call: .; v_call: TRBV5-4; cdr3_nt: TGTGCCAGCAGCTTTCAGGGCGACCCCTCCAAAAACATTCAGTACTTC; cdr3_aa: CASSFQGDPSKNIQYF
clone_size: .; j_call: TRBJ2-3; d_call: TRBD1; v_call: TRBV6-4; cdr3_nt: TGTGCCAGCAGTGACTCGACAGGGCCTGGGGATACGCAGTATTTT; cdr3_aa: CASSDSTGPGDTQYF
clone_size: .; j_call: TRBJ2-7; d_call: TRBD2; v_call: TRBV18; cdr3_nt: TGTGCCAGCTCACCCCTGGGACTAGCGTTCTACGAGCAGTACTTC; cdr3_aa: CASSPLGLAFYEQYF
clone_size: once; j_call: TRBJ2-3; d_call: .; v_call: TRBV6-4; cdr3_nt: TGTGCCAGCAGTGACGAAAGGGTCGCGGGTACGCAGTATTTT; cdr3_aa: CASSDERVAGTQYF
clone_size: .; j_call: TRBJ2-1; d_call: .; v_call: TRBV7-8; cdr3_nt: TGTGCCAGCAGCTTACTCCACACCTCCTACAATGAGCAGTTCTTC; cdr3_aa: CASSLLHTSYNEQFF
clone_size: .; j_call: TRBJ2-1; d_call: TRBD2; v_call: TRBV10-1; cdr3_nt: TGCGCCAGCAGTGAGTCTAGCGGGACCTACAATGAGCAGTTCTTC; cdr3_aa: CASSESSGTYNEQFF
clone_size: few; j_call: TRBJ1-3; d_call: TRBD1; v_call: TRBV6-5; cdr3_nt: TGTGCCAGCAGTAACAGGGGAAACGCTGGAAACACCATATATTTT; cdr3_aa: CASSNRGNAGNTIYF